This T cell receptor (beta chain) is drawn from a study of shared clonotypes between healthy human individuals. CD45RO-negative, CCR7-positively selected cells formed the naive CD8 fraction, excluding terminally differentiated effector memory CD45RA+ cells. Repertoires were generated with immunoSEQ multiplex PCR, while TCRdb's copy carries only in-frame clones and drops some. Counted here are hundreds of thousands of clones, over 95% occurring once; the ten biggest clones make up 0.095% to 0.12%. The V segment lost 0 bases and the J segment 8 bases; nucleotides outside the gene matches: 8. CDR3 length: 16 amino acids. The germline CDR1 and CDR2 sequences are SQVTM and ANQGSEA.

The chain uses TRBV29-1 and TRBJ2-4; 12 bases agree with TRBD2. The source material was naive CD8+ T cells sorted from blood. The receptor was derived from a woman between 25 and 40 years old in good health. CDR3 in amino acids: CSVEDAGLAGIYIQYF. As DNA, the CDR3 is TGCAGCGTTGAAGACGCCGGACTAGCGGGAATCTACATTCAGTACTTC.